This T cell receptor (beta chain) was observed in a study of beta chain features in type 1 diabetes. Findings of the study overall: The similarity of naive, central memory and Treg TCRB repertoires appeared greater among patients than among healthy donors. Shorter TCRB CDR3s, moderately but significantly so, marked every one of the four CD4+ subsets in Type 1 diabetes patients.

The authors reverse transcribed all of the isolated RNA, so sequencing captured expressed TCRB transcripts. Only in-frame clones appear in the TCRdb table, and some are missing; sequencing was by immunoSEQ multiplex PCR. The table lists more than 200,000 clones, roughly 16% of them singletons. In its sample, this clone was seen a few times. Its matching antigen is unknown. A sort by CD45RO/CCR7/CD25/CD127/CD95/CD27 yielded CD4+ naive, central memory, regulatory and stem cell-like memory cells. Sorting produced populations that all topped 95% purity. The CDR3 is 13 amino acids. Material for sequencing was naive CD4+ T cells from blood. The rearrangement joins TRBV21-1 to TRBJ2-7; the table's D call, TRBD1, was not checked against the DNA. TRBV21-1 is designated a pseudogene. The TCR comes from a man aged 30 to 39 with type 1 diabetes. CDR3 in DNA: TGTGCCAGCAGTAAAACAGTCCCCTACGAGCAGTACTTC. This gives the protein CASSKTVPYEQYF.